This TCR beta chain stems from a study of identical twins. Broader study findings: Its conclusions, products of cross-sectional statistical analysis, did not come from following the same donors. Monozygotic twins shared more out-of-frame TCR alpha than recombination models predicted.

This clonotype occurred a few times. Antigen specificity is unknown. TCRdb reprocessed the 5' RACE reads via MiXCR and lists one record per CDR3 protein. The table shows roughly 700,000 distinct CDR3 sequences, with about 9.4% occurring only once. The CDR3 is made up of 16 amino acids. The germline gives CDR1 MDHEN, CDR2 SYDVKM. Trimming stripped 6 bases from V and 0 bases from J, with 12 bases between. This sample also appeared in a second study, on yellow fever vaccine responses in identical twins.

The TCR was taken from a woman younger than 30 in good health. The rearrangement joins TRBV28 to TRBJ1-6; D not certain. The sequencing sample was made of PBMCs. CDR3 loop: CASREGVSSYNSPLHF. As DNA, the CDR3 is TGTGCCAGCAGAGAGGGAGTGAGCTCCTATAATTCACCCCTCCACTTT.